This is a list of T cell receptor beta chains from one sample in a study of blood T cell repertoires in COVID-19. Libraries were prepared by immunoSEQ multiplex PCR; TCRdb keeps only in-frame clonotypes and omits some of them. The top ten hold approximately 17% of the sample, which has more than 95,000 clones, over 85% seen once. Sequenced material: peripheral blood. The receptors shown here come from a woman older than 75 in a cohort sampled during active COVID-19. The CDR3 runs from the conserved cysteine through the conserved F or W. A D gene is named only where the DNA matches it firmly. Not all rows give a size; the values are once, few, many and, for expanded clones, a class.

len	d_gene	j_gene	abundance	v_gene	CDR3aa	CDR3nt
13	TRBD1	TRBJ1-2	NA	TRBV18	CASSPGQFYGYTF	TGTGCCAGCTCACCGGGACAGTTCTATGGCTACACCTTC
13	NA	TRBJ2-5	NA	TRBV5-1	CASSLGGGETQYF	TGCGCCAGCAGCTTGGGGGGAGGAGAGACCCAGTACTTC
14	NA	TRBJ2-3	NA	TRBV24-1	CATSDPTFTDTQYF	TGTGCCACCAGTGACCCCACTTTCACAGATACGCAGTATTTT
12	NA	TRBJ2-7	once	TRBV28	CASSLPANEQYF	TGTGCCAGCAGTTTACCCGCGAACGAGCAGTACTTC
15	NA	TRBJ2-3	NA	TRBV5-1	CASSPTSRSTDTQYF	TGCGCCAGCAGCCCGACTAGTCGAAGCACAGATACGCAGTATTTT
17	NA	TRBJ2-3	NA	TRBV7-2	CASGSTAQGSGTDTQYF	TGTGCCAGCGGATCCACGGCCCAGGGGTCCGGCACAGATACGCAGTATTTT
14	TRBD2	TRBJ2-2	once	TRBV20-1	CSASTSGSNGELFF	TGCAGTGCTAGTACTAGCGGGAGTAACGGGGAGCTGTTTTTT
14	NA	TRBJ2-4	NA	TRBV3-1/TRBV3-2	CASSQSFLEVIQYF	TGTGCCAGCAGCCAAAGTTTCCTAGAGGTCATTCAGTACTTC
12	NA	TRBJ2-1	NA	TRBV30	CAWSVLFNEQFF	TGTGCCTGGAGTGTACTGTTTAATGAGCAGTTCTTC
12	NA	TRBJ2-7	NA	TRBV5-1	CASSLQGNEQYF	TGCGCCAGCAGCCTACAGGGAAACGAGCAGTACTTC
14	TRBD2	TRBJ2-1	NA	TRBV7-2	CASRGTSGNNEQFF	TGTGCCAGCCGGGGGACTAGCGGGAACAATGAGCAGTTCTTC
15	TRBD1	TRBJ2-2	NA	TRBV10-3	CAISGLDRGTGELFF	TGTGCCATCAGTGGGCTCGACAGGGGCACCGGGGAGCTGTTTTTT
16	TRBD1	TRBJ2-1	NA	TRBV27	CASSTRQGPTYNEQFF	TGTGCCAGCAGTACCCGACAGGGGCCTACCTACAATGAGCAGTTCTTC
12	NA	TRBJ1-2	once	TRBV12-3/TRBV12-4	CASTGRGRGYTF	TGTGCCAGCACCGGGAGGGGCCGAGGCTACACCTTC
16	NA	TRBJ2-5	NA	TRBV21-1	CASSNGGQGAGETQYF	TGTGCCAGCAGCAATGGGGGACAGGGGGCAGGAGAGACCCAGTACTTC
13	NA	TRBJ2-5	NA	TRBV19	CASSIGGRETQYF	TGTGCCAGTAGTATAGGGGGGCGAGAGACCCAGTACTTC
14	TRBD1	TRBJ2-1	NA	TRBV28	CASSSGQGANEQFF	TGTGCCAGCAGTTCTGGACAGGGGGCTAATGAGCAGTTCTTC
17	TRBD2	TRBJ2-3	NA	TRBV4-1	CASSQGGGGIHTDTQYF	TGCGCCAGCAGCCAAGGGGGCGGGGGGATACACACAGATACGCAGTATTTT